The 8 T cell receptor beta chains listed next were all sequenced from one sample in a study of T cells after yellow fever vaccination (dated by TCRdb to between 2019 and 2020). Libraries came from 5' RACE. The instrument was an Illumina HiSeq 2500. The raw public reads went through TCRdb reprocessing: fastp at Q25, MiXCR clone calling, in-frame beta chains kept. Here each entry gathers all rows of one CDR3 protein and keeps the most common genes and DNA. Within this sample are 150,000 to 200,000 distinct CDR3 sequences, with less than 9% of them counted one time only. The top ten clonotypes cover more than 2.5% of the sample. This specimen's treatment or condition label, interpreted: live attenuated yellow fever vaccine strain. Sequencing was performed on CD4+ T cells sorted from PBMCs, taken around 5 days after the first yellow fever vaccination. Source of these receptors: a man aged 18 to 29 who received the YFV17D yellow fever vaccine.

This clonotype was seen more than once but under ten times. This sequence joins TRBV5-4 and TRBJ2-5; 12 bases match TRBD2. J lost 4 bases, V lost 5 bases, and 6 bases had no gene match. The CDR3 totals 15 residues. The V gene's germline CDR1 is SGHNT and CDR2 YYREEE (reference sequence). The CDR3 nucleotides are TGTGCCAGCAGACCTAGCGGGGGGGAGGGAGAGACCCAGTACTTC. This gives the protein CASRPSGGEGETQYF.

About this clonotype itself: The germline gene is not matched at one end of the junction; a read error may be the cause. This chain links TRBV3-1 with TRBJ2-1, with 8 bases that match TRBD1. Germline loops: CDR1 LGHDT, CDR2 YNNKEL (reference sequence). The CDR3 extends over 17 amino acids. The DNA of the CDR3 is TGTGCCTGCAGCCAAGATCCTACAGGGGGTCTGGGTAATGAGCAGTTCTTC. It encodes CACSQDPTGGLGNEQFF.

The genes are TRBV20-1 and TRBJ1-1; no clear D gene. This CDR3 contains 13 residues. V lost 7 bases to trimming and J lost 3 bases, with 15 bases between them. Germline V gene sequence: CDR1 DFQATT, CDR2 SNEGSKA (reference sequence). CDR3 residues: CSVRPYRDTEAFF. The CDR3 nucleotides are TGCAGTGTAAGACCCTATAGGGACACTGAAGCTTTCTTT.

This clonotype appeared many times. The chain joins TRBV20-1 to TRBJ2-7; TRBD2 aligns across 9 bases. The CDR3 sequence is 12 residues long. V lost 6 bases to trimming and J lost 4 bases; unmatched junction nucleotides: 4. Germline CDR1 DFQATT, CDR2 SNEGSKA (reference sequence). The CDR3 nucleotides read TGCAGTGCGACTAGCGGACTATACGAGCAGTACTTC. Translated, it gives CSATSGLYEQYF.

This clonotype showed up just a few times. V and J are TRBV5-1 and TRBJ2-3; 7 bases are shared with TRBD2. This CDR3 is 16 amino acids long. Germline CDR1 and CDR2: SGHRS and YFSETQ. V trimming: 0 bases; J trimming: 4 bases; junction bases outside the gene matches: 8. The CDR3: CASSLGGDYSADTQYF. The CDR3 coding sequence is TGCGCCAGCAGCTTGGGAGGGGACTACTCCGCAGATACGCAGTATTTT.

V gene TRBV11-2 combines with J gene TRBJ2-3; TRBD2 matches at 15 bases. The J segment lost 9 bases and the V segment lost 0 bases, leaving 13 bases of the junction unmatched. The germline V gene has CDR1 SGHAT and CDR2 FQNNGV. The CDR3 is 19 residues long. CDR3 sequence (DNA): TGTGCCAGCAGCTTAGAGTGGGGACTAGCGGGGGGACGTAGTGGAACGCAGTATTTT. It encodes CASSLEWGLAGGRSGTQYF.

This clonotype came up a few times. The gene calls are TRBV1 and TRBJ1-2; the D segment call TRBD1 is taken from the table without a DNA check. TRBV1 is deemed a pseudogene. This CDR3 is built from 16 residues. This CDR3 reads CTSSQITRGQGGGYTF. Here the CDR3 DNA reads TGCACCAGCAGCCAGATTACCCGCGGACAGGGGGGTGGCTACACCTTC.

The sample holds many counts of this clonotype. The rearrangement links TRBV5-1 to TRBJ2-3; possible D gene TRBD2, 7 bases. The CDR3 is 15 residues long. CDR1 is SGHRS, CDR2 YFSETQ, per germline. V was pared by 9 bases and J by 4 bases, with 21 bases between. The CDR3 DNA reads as TGCGCCACCCGAACGGCCGGGGGGCCGTCAGATACGCAGTATTTT. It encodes CATRTAGGPSDTQYF. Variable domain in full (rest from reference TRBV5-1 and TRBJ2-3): KAGVTQTPRYLIKTRGQQVTLSCSPISGHRSVSWYQQTPGQGLQFLFEYFSETQRNKGNFPGRFSGRQFSNSRSEMNVSTLELGDSALYLCATRTAGGPSDTQYFGPGTRLTVL.